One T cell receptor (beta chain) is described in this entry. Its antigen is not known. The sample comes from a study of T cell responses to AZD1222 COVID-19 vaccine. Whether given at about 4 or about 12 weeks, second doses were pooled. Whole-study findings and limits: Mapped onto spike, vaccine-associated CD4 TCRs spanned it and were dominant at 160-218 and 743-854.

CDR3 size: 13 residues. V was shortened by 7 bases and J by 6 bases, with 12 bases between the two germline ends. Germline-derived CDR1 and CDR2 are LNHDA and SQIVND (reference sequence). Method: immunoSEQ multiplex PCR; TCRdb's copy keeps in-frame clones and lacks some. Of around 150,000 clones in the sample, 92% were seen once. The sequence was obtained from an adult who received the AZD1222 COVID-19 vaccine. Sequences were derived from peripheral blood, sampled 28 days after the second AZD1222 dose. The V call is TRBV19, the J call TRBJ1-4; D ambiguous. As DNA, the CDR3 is TGTGCCAGTACCCCGGAGCGGGATGAAAAACTGTTTTTT. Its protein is CASTPERDEKLFF.